The source of this T cell receptor (beta chain) is a study of blood T cells in healthy people across ages. This clonotype was found a few times. Its antigen is unknown. V lost 8 bases, J lost 0 bases, and 11 bases lay in between. There are 13 residues in the CDR3. Study findings and constraints: Age advanced and TCR beta diversity per million T cells fell, roughly linearly.

Sample-barcoded 5' priming and a J-beta primer mix drove a second PCR of about 7 to 11 cycles. Each CDR3 protein gets one entry after TCRdb re-called the 5' RACE reads with MiXCR. The repertoire holds roughly 800,000 distinct CDR3 sequences, 25% seen once, with under 4.5% in the top ten. The same specimen was also included in a second study, on T cells of mothers and their children.

The clonotype comes from a boy aged 5 to 17 in good health. The sample was blood. J is TRBJ2-7 and V is TRBV12-3 or TRBV12-4; D is perhaps TRBD1 (6 bases). CDR3 bases: TGTGCCAGCCACAGGGATAACTCCTACGAGCAGTACTTC. Its protein product is CASHRDNSYEQYF.